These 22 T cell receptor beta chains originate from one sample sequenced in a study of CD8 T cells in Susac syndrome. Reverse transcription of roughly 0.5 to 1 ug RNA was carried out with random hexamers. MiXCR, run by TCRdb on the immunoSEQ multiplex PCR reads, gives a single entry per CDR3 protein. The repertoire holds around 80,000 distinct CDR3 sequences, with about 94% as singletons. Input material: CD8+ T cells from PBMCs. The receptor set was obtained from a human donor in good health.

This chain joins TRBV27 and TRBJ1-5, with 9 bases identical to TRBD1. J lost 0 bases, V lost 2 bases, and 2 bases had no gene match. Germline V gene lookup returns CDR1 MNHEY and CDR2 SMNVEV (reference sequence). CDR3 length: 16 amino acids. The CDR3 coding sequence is TGTGCCAGCAGTTTAGGGACAGGGTTTAGCAATCAGCCCCAGCATTTT. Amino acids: CASSLGTGFSNQPQHF.

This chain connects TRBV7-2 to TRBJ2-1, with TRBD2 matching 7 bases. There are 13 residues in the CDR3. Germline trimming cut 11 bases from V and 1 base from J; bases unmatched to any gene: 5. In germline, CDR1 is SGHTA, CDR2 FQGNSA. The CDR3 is CAVGGRSYNEQFF. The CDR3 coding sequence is TGTGCCGTGGGGGGGAGGTCCTACAATGAGCAGTTCTTC.

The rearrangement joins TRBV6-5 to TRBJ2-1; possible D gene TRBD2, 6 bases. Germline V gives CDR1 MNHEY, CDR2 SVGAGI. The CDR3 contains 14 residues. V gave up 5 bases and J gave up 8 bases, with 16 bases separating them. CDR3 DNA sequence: TGTGCCAGCAGTACCCTCTCGCCGGGGGATGAGCAGTTCTTC. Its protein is CASSTLSPGDEQFF.

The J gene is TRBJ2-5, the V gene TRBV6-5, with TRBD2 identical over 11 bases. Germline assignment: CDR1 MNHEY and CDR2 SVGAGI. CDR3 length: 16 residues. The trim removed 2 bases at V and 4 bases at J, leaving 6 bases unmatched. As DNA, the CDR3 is TGTGCCAGCAGTTACCTTAGCGGGAGGGTGGGAGAGACCCAGTACTTC. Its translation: CASSYLSGRVGETQYF.

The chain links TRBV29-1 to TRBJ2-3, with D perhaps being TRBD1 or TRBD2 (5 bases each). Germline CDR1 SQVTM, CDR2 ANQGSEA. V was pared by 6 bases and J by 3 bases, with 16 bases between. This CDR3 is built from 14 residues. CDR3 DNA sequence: TGCAGCGTGGCCGGGACGGCCCTGACAGATACGCAGTATTTT. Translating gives CSVAGTALTDTQYF.

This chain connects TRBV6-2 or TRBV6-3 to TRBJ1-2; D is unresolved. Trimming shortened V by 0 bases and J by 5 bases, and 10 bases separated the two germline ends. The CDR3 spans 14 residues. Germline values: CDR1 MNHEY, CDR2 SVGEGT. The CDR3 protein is CASSYSISAYGYTF. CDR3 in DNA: TGTGCCAGCAGTTACTCGATTTCAGCGTATGGCTACACCTTC.

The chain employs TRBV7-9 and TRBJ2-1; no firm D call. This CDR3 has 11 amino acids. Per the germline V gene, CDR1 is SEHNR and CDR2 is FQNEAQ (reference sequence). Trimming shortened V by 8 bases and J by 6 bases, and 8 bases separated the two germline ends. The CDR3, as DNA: TGTGCCAGCCGAAAAGGCAATGAGCAGTTCTTC. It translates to CASRKGNEQFF.

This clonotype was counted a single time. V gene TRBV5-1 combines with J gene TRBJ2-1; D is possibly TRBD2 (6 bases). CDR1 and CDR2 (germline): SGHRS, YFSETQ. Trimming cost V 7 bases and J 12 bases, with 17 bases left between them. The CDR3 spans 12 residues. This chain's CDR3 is CASVINHGGQFF. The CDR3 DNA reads TGCGCCAGCGTAATCAACCACGGGGGGCAGTTCTTC.

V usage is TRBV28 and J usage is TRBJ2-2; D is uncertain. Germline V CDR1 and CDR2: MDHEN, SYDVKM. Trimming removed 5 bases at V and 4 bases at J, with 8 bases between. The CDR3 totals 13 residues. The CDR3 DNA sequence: TGTGCCAGCAGTCACCTTCTCACCGGGGAGCTGTTTTTT. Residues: CASSHLLTGELFF.

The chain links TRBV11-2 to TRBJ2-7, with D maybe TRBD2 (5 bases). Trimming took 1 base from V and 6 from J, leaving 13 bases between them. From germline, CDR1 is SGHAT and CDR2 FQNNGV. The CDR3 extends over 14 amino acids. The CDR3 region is CASSLGDTRFEQYV. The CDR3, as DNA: TGTGCCAGCAGCTTAGGTGATACTAGGTTCGAGCAGTACGTC.

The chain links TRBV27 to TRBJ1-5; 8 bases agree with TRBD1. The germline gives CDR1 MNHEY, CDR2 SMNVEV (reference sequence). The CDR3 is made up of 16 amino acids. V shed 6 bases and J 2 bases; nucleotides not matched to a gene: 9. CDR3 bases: TGTGCCAGCAGCCGCTCGACAGGGGTACGCAATCAGCCCCAGCATTTT. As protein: CASSRSTGVRNQPQHF.

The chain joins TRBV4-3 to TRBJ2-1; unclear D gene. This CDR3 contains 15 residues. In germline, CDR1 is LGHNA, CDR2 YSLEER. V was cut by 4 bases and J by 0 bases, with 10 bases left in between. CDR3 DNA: TGCGCCAGCAGCCCAAGGTCGAGCTCCTACAATGAGCAGTTCTTC. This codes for CASSPRSSSYNEQFF.

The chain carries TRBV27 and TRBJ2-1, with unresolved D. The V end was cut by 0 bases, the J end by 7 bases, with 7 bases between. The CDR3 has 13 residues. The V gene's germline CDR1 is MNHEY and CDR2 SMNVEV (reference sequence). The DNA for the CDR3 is TGTGCCAGCAGTTTATCCACCCAGAATGAGCAGTTCTTC. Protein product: CASSLSTQNEQFF.

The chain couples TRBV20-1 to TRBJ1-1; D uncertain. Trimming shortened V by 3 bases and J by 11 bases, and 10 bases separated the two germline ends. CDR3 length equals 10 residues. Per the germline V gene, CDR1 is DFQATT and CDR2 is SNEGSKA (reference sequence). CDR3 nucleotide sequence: TGCAGTGCTAGCGGAGTGGGGGCTTTCTTT. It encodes CSASGVGAFF.

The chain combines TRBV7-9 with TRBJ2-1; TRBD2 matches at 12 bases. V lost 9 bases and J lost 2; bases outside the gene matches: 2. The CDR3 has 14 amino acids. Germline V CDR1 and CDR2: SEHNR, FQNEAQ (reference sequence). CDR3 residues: CASGLAGTYNEQFF. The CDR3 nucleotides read TGTGCCAGTGGACTAGCGGGAACCTACAATGAGCAGTTCTTC.

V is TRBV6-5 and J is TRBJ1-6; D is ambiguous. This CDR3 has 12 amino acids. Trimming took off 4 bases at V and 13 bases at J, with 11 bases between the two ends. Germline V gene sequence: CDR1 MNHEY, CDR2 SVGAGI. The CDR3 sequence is CASSWGTSPLHF. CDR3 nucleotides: TGTGCCAGCAGTTGGGGTACGTCGCCCCTCCACTTT.

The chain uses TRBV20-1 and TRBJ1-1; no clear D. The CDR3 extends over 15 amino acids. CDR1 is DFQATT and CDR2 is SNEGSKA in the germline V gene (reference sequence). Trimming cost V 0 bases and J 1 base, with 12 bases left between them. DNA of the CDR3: TGCAGTGCTAGAGAATACGGGTGGACGAACACTGAAGCTTTCTTT. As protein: CSAREYGWTNTEAFF.

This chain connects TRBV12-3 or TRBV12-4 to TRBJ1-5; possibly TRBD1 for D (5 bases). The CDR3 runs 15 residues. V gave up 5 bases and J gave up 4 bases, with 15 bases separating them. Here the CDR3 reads CASSPQKGWNQPQHF. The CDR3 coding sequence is TGTGCCAGCAGTCCGCAAAAGGGGTGGAATCAGCCCCAGCATTTT.

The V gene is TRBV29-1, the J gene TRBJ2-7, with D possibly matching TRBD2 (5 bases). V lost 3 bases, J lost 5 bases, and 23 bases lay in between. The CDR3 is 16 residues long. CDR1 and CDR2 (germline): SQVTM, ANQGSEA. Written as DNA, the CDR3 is TGCAGCGTTGAGCCCATCGGGGAGCTGAAACCAAACGAGCAGTACTTC. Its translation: CSVEPIGELKPNEQYF.

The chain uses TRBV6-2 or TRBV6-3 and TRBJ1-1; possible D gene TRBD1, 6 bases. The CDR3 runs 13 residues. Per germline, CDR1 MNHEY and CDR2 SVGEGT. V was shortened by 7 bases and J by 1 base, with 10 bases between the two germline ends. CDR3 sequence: CASTLTGNTEAFF. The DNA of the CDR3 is TGTGCCAGCACCTTGACAGGGAACACTGAAGCTTTCTTT.

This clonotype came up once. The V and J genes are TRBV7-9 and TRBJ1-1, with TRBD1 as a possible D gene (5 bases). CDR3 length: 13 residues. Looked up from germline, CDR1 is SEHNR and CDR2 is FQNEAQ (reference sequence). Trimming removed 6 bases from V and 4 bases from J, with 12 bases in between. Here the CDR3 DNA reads TGTGCCAGCAGTCAAAGCGGGGGCACTGAAGCTTTCTTT. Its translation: CASSQSGGTEAFF.

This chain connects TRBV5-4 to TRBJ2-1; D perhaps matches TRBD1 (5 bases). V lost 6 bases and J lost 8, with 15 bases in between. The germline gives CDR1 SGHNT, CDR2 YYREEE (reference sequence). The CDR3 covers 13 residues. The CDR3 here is CASTSDIGYEQFF. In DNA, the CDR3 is TGTGCCAGCACCTCGGACATCGGTTATGAGCAGTTCTTC.